A single sample is the source of the 9 T cell receptor beta chains below, sequenced in a study of blood T cell repertoires in COVID-19. Assay used: immunoSEQ multiplex PCR; TCRdb lists only in-frame clones, some missing. This table has approximately 210,000 clones, 80% to 90% appearing once. The sample taken for sequencing was peripheral blood. The source of these receptors is a young man with active or convalescent COVID-19.

The V call is TRBV18, the J call TRBJ2-3; 9 nucleotides agree with TRBD2. CDR1 KGHSH and CDR2 LQKENI come from the germline V gene. After removal of 3 bases from V and 2 bases from J, the junction contained 15 bases not matched to a gene. The CDR3 has 19 amino acids. CDR3 bases: TGTGCCAGCTCACCCGGTAAACGACTAGCGGTCGATTTCACAGATACGCAGTATTTT. Its translation is CASSPGKRLAVDFTDTQYF.

The chain recombines TRBV7-6 with TRBJ2-7; the match to TRBD1 covers 11 bases. Germline CDR1 reads SGHVS; CDR2 reads FNYEAQ. Losses at the gene ends were 5 bases for V and 7 bases for J; bases not matched to a gene: 7. CDR3 length equals 14 residues. CDR3 sequence: CASSPGTGGREQYF. DNA of the CDR3: TGTGCCAGCAGCCCCGGGACAGGGGGAAGGGAGCAGTACTTC. Complete variable domain (other parts from reference TRBV7-6 and TRBJ2-7): GAGVSQSPRYKVTKRGQDVALRCDPISGHVSLYWYRQALGQGPEFLTYFNYEAQQDKSGLPNDRFSAERPEGSISTLTIQRTEQRDSAMYRCASSPGTGGREQYFGPGTRLTVT.

The chain employs TRBV19 and TRBJ2-7, with a tentative D call TRBD1 (6 bases). The CDR3 runs 14 residues. The ends were cut back, 5 bases at V and 3 bases at J, with 14 bases in the middle. CDR1 and CDR2 (germline): LNHDA, SQIVND (reference sequence). The CDR3 spells CASSLQQGIYEQYF. CDR3 nucleotide sequence: TGTGCCAGTAGTCTTCAACAGGGAATCTACGAGCAGTACTTC.

The chain couples TRBV18 to TRBJ1-2; D unresolved. CDR1 is KGHSH, CDR2 LQKENI, per germline. The germline V and J ends were trimmed by 6 bases and 3 bases, with 11 bases remaining between them. CDR3 length: 13 amino acids. CDR3 nucleotides: TGTGCCAGCTCGCTAGAATGGGACTATGGCTACACCTTC. Residues: CASSLEWDYGYTF.

This clone has only one observation. The chain links TRBV5-1 to TRBJ2-1; 12 bases are a match to TRBD1. V shed 4 bases and J 10 bases; nucleotides not matched to a gene: 6. Germline CDR1 is SGHRS and CDR2 is YFSETQ. CDR3 length: 14 amino acids. The CDR3 sequence is CASSRDRGLGEQFF. As DNA, the CDR3 is TGCGCCAGCAGCAGGGACAGGGGGCTAGGGGAGCAGTTCTTC.

The CDR3 coding sequence is TGTGCCAGCAGCGTAGCTGAGGGGGAGGGCCGGGACATTCAGTACTTC. Translating it yields CASSVAEGEGRDIQYF. The chain combines TRBV9 with TRBJ2-4, with a tentative D call TRBD2 (7 bases). This CDR3 is built from 16 residues. V gave up 0 bases and J gave up 8 bases, with 18 bases separating them. Germline V gives CDR1 SGDLS, CDR2 YYNGEE.

The chain joins TRBV5-1 to TRBJ1-1; TRBD1 is a possible D gene (5 bases). The CDR3 spans 15 residues. Trimming removed 3 bases from V and 5 bases from J, with 17 bases in between. Germline-derived CDR1 and CDR2 are SGHRS and YFSETQ. The CDR3 protein is CASSWVGQGRTEAFF. The CDR3 DNA is TGCGCCAGCAGCTGGGTAGGCCAGGGAAGAACTGAAGCTTTCTTT.

V and J are TRBV13 and TRBJ1-4; 8 bases align to TRBD1. Unmatched junction bases numbered 12, after V lost 4 bases and J lost 2 bases. This CDR3 contains 18 residues. From germline, CDR1 is PRHDT and CDR2 FYEKMQ (reference sequence). The CDR3 sequence is CASSSHLTRQGTNEKLFF. As DNA, the CDR3 is TGTGCCAGCAGCTCCCATCTAACACGACAGGGGACTAATGAAAAACTGTTTTTT. Variable domain in full (rest from reference TRBV13 and TRBJ1-4): AAGVIQSPRHLIKEKRETATLKCYPIPRHDTVYWYQQGPGQDPQFLISFYEKMQSDKGSIPDRFSAQQFSDYHSELNMSSLELGDSALYFCASSSHLTRQGTNEKLFFGSGTQLSVL.

This clone has just one count. The chain joins TRBV6-5 to TRBJ2-7, with TRBD2 matching over 8 bases. Germline V gene data show CDR1 as MNHEY and CDR2 as SVGAGI. The trim removed 7 bases at V and 0 bases at J, leaving 5 bases unmatched. The CDR3 totals 14 residues. In nucleotides, the CDR3 is TGTGCCAGCACCTCCAGCGGGAGCTCCTACGAGCAGTACTTC. Translated: CASTSSGSSYEQYF.